The present T cell receptor beta chain was sequenced within a study of T cell responses to AZD1222 COVID-19 vaccine. Findings and caveats of the study: It should be noted that donors were predominantly white British and more often female, and clonal diversity was possibly underestimated. Spike-specific TCR breadth and depth both grew after two AZD1222 doses. Repertoires were collected only later (after the peak T cell response had occurred). Only 5 or 6 individuals given AZD1222 were seropositive at baseline.

The CDR3 covers 15 residues. Trimming cost V 1 base and J 5 bases, with 11 bases left between them. Germline V gene lookup returns CDR1 KGHSH and CDR2 LQKENI. On this clone itself: Its antigen remains unknown.

TCRdb's table, derived via immunoSEQ multiplex PCR, lists solely in-frame clones and lacks some. The table records around 140,000 clones, 80% to 95% of them present only once. The chain couples TRBV18 to TRBJ1-4, with a possible D match to TRBD1 (5 bases). The receptor comes from an adult in good health. The sample here was peripheral blood, taken on day 0 of MenACWY control vaccination. CDR3 amino acids: CASSPLQDSNEKLFF. Here the CDR3 DNA reads TGTGCCAGCTCACCACTACAGGACTCAAATGAAAAACTGTTTTTT.